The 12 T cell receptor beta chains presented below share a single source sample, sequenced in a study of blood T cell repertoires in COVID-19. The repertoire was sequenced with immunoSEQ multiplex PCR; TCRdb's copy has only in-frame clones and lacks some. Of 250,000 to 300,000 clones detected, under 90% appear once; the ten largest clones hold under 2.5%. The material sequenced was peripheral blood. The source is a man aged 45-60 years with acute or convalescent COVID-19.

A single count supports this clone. This CDR3 is CASSASGTRTDTQYF. DNA for the CDR3: TGTGCCAGCAGCGCCTCCGGGACTAGAACAGATACGCAGTATTTT. The chain employs TRBV7-3 and TRBJ2-3, with 8 bases aligning to TRBD2. The CDR3 is 15 residues long. Germline V gene lookup returns CDR1 SGHTA and CDR2 FQGTGA. Trimming at V came to 5 bases and at J to 3 bases, leaving 7 bases not matched to a gene.

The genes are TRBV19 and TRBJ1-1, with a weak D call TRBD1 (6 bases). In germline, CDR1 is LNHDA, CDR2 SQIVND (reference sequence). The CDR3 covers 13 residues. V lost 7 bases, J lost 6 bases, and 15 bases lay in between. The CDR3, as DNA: TGTGCCAGTACCATCTCTCAGGGGTCTGAAGCTTTCTTT. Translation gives CASTISQGSEAFF.

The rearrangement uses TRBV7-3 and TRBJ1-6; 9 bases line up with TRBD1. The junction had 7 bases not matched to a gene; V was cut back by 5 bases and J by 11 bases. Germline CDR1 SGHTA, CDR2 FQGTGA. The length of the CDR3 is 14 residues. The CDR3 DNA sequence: TGTGCCAGCAGCATGACAGGGGGATCGACACCCCTCCACTTT. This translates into CASSMTGGSTPLHF. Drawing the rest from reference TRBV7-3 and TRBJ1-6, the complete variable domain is GAGVSQTPSNKVTEKGKYVELRCDPISGHTALYWYRQSLGQGPEFLIYFQGTGAADDSGLPNDRFFAVRPEGSVSTLKIQRTERGDSAVYLCASSMTGGSTPLHFGNGTRLTVT.

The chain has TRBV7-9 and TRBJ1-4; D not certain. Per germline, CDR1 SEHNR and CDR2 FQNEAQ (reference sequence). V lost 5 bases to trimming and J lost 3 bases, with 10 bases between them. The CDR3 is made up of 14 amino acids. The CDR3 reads CASSPAGSNEKLFF. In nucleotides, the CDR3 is TGTGCCAGCAGCCCTGCGGGGTCTAATGAAAAACTGTTTTTT.

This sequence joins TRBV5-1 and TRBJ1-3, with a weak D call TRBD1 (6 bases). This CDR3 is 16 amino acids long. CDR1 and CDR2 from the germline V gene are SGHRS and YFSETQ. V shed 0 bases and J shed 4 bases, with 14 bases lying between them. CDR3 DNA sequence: TGCGCCAGCAGCTTGGGCGTGCAGGGGCTGGGAAACACCATATATTTT. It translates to CASSLGVQGLGNTIYF.

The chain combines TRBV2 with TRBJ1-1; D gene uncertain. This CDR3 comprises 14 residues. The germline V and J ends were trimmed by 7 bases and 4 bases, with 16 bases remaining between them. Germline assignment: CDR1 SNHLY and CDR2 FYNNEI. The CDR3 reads CASTLPGMGTEAFF. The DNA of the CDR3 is TGTGCCAGCACCCTGCCCGGGATGGGCACTGAAGCTTTCTTT.

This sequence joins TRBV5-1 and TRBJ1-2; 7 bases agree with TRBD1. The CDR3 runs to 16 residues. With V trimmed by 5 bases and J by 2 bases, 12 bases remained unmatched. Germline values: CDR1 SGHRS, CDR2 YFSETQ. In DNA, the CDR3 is TGCGCCAGCAGACGGGACAGAGCTATACCCAACTATGGCTACACCTTC. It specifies CASRRDRAIPNYGYTF.

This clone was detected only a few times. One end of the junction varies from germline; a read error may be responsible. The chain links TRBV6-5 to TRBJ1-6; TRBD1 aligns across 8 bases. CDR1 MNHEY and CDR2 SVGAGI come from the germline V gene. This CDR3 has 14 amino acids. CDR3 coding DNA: TGTGCCAGCAGGGGGACAGGCTATTATTCACCCCTCCACTTT. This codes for CASRGTGYYSPLHF.

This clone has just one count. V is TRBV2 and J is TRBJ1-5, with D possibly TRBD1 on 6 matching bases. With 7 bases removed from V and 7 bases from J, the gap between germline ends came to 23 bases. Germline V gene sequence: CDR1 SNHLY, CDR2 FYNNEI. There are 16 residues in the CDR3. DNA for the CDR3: TGTGCCAGCACCGAAGGGGGTATTGGCAGGGACCAGCCCCAGCATTTT. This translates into CASTEGGIGRDQPQHF.

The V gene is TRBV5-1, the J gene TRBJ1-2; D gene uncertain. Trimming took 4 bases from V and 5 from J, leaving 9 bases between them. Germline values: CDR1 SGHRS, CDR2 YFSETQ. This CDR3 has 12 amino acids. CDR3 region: CASSPSGYGYTF. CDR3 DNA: TGCGCCAGCAGCCCTTCCGGTTATGGCTACACCTTC.

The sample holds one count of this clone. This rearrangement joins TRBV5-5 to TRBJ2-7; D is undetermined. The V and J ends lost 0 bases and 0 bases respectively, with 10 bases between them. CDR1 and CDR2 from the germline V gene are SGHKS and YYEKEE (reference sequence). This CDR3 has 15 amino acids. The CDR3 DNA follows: TGTGCCAGCAGCTTGGAACGGTTAAGCTCCTACGAGCAGTACTTC. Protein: CASSLERLSSYEQYF.

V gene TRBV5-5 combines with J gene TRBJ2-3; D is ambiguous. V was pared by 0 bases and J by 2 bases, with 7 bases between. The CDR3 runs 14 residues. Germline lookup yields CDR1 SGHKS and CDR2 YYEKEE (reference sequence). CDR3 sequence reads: CASSLGPLTDTQYF. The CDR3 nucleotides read TGTGCCAGCAGCTTGGGGCCCCTCACAGATACGCAGTATTTT.